A selection of T cell receptor beta chains follows, all from one sample in a study of T cells after yellow fever vaccination. MiXCR, applied by TCRdb to the 5' RACE reads, yields one record per CDR3 protein. This table has about 220,000 distinct CDR3 sequences, 6.5% to 7.5% appearing once. The sample was CD4+ T cells sorted from PBMCs, taken on the day of the yellow fever booster vaccination. These receptors all come from a man between 25 and 39 years old who received the YFV17D yellow fever vaccine. Each CDR3 is given with its conserved first and last residue.

v_call	j_call	cdr3_aa
TRBV7-7	TRBJ2-5	CASSLGVAGGQETQYF
TRBV18	TRBJ2-1	CARSPRREEQFF
TRBV3-1	TRBJ2-1	CASSQAGTRGFHGEQFF
TRBV20-1	TRBJ2-1	CSPSPQQGARNEQFF
TRBV20-1	TRBJ2-5	CSAKSRGETQYF
TRBV5-1	TRBJ2-1	CASSLGLAENNEQFF
TRBV7-2	TRBJ2-7	CASGGAGPYEQYF
TRBV6-1	TRBJ2-7	CASSPPPGDYEQYF
TRBV5-5	TRBJ2-2	CASSFLTTTGELFF
TRBV3-1	TRBJ2-5	CASSQGTQYF
TRBV6-2/TRBV6-3	TRBJ2-7	CATRRIDEQYF
TRBV7-2	TRBJ2-7	CASSWTSGNSYEQYF
TRBV18	TRBJ2-5	CASSRGLDQETQYF
TRBV12-3/TRBV12-4	TRBJ2-1	CASNSGTGLNEQFF
TRBV7-2	TRBJ2-7	CASSYLAEGAYEQYF
TRBV5-1	TRBJ2-1	CASSILAGDYNEQFF
TRBV7-9	TRBJ2-5	CASSWGDRGSETQYF
TRBV19	TRBJ1-1	CASSMARAMNTEAFF
TRBV11-1	TRBJ2-5	CASSLPLSAGAQQETQYF
TRBV20-1	TRBJ1-1	CSTNRGQVNTEAFF
TRBV7-2	TRBJ1-1	CASSLSQMEVLAFF
TRBV6-1	TRBJ1-4	CASRGREGEKLFF
TRBV7-2	TRBJ2-3	CASSLLRAGDTQYF
TRBV5-5	TRBJ2-7	CASSSGTYEQYF
TRBV29-1	TRBJ2-7	CSVLFRGPSYEQYF
TRBV15	TRBJ2-1	CATSRERTGYHEQFF
TRBV5-1	TRBJ2-3	CASSAQGALDTQYF
TRBV29-1	TRBJ2-7	CSVAMGSYEQYF
TRBV20-1	TRBJ1-5	CSASNLGQPQEPQHF
TRBV6-5	TRBJ1-5	CASSWTDYSNQPQHF
TRBV21-1	TRBJ2-7	CASSKYTGFSSYEQYF
TRBV29-1	TRBJ2-3	CSVEAGGTDTQYF
TRBV5-1	TRBJ2-4	CASSSGGLRGDIQYF
TRBV19	TRBJ2-1	CASSIWGIAGVGNNEQFF
TRBV29-1	TRBJ2-5	CSVGASGKETQYF
TRBV10-3	TRBJ2-3	CASRSDQRADTQYF
TRBV6-5	TRBJ2-1	CASSYRSFSSYNEQFF
TRBV7-9	TRBJ2-1	CASSPGSGQFF
TRBV29-1	TRBJ2-7	CSVEDWGKNYEQYF
TRBV5-4	TRBJ1-4	CASTPGVANEKLFF
TRBV27	TRBJ1-2	CASSLSSGLYGYTF
TRBV7-9	TRBJ2-2	CASSIRLLAGASELFF
TRBV18	TRBJ2-2	CASSPSSGDTGELFF
TRBV20-1	TRBJ2-5	CSASATGGRFLTQYF
TRBV6-5	TRBJ1-6	CASSYRGPNSPLHF
TRBV12-3/TRBV12-4	TRBJ2-7	CASSLSLAGYEQYF
TRBV20-1	TRBJ2-5	CSARGLAGGLRRETQYF
TRBV5-5	TRBJ1-5	CASSDGFLNQPQHF
TRBV20-1	TRBJ2-1	CSAIGTRERAYNEQFF
TRBV20-1	TRBJ2-1	CSARTAGFGNEQFF
TRBV7-2	TRBJ2-5	CASSFVASARETQYF
TRBV6-1	TRBJ2-7	CASRRAVSSYEQYF
TRBV27	TRBJ1-1	CASSSAEVNTEAFF